This TCR delta chain derives from a study of Vδ1+ human thymocytes. Study observations and caveats: Thymic TRG and TRD repertoires appeared highly polyclonal, with Gaussian CDR3 length distributions.

The CDR3 length is 22 residues. Germline values: CDR1 TSWWSYY, CDR2 QGS. Extracted RNA was reverse transcribed into cDNA. Pooled V-gene forward primers with one constant-region reverse primer generated the CDR3 amplicons by multiplex PCR. TCRdb made new clone calls on the multiplex PCR reads using CATT. The sample holds about 73,000 delta-chain clones, 30% to 40% seen once. Turning to this clone: The antigen is unknown. A read error may account for a junction end that differs from germline.

Sequencing used Vdelta1+ gamma-delta thymocytes from the thymus. Sample subset: FACS-sorted CD3+ TCRalphabeta- TCRVdelta1+ TCRVdelta2- thymocytes. The sequence came from a boy under two years old who had congenital heart surgery. The J gene is TRDJ1, the V gene TRDV1, with 9 bases lining up with TRDD2. CDR3 protein: CALGENARPSYNLLAGSDKPIF. In DNA form, the CDR3 reads TGTGCTCTTGGGGAAAACGCAAGGCCTTCCTACAACCTGCTTGCGGGATCCGATAAACCCATCTTT.